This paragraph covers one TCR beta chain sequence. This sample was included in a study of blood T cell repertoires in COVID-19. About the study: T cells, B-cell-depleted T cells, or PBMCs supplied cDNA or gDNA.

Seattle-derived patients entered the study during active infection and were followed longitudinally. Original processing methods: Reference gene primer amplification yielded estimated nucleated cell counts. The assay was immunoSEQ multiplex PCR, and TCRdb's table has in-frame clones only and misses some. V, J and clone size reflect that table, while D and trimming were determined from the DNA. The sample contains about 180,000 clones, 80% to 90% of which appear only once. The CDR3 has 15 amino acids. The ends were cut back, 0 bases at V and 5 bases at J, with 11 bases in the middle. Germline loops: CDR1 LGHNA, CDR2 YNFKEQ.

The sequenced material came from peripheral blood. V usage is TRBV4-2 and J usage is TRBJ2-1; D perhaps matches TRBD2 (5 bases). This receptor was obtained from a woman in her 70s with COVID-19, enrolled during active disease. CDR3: CASSQDSAEHNEQFF. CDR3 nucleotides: TGTGCCAGCAGCCAAGATAGCGCGGAACACAATGAGCAGTTCTTC.